A single sample is the source of the 17 T cell receptor beta chains below, sequenced in a study of blood T cells in healthy people across ages. The authors ran a second PCR of roughly 6 to 12 cycles using a sample-barcoded 5' primer and a J-beta primer mix. TCRdb fed the 5' RACE reads into MiXCR, producing one record per CDR3 protein. Of 1.8 million or so distinct CDR3 sequences listed, more than 35% are singletons. Sequencing used blood. The receptors stem from a human donor in good health.

This clonotype was observed a single time. V and J are TRBV5-6 and TRBJ1-2; 8 nucleotides line up with TRBD1. Germline V gene data show CDR1 as SGHDT and CDR2 as YYEEEE. This CDR3 has 14 amino acids. Losses at the gene ends were 4 bases for V and 6 bases for J; bases not matched to a gene: 8. The DNA for the CDR3 is TGTGCCAGCAGCCCGGAGAGACAGGGGCATGGCTACACCTTC. It yields the protein CASSPERQGHGYTF. The full variable domain, with the rest looked up from reference TRBV5-6 and TRBJ1-2, is DAGVTQSPTHLIKTRGQQVTLRCSPKSGHDTVSWYQQALGQGPQFIFQYYEEEERQRGNFPDRFSGHQFPNYSSELNVNALLLGDSALYLCASSPERQGHGYTFGSGTRLTVV.

This chain uses TRBV11-2 with TRBJ1-1; 7 nucleotides match TRBD1. J gave up 5 bases and V 1 base, and 13 bases lay outside the gene matches. The germline gives CDR1 SGHAT, CDR2 FQNNGV. The CDR3 covers 17 residues. CDR3 sequence (DNA): TGTGCCAGCAGCTTAGGTCTCCTCAGGGGGGGAAAGACTGAAGCTTTCTTT. Translation: CASSLGLLRGGKTEAFF.

The J gene is TRBJ1-2, the V gene TRBV29-1; unclear D gene. The CDR3 covers 11 residues. Germline assignment: CDR1 SQVTM and CDR2 ANQGSEA. V shed 3 bases and J shed 8 bases, with 10 bases lying between them. The CDR3 spells CSVEVYEGYTF. The CDR3 DNA sequence: TGCAGCGTTGAGGTATATGAGGGCTACACCTTC.

This clonotype was seen only a few times. The gene calls are TRBV29-1 and TRBJ1-1; no clear D. Trimming pared 1 base from V and 2 bases from J, leaving 8 bases between. The CDR3 has 13 residues. The germline gives CDR1 SQVTM, CDR2 ANQGSEA. CDR3 in amino acids: CSVEGPPNTEAFF. CDR3 sequence (DNA): TGCAGCGTTGAAGGCCCCCCAAACACTGAAGCTTTCTTT.

The genes are TRBV13 and TRBJ1-2, with 12 bases fitting TRBD1. Per germline, CDR1 PRHDT and CDR2 FYEKMQ (reference sequence). This CDR3 is 14 amino acids long. V dropped 8 bases and J dropped 6; count of bases not matched to a gene: 7. The CDR3 protein is CASCWGQGAHGYTF. The CDR3 nucleotides are TGTGCCAGCTGCTGGGGACAGGGGGCGCATGGCTACACCTTC. The full variable domain, rest sourced from reference TRBV13 and TRBJ1-2, is AAGVIQSPRHLIKEKRETATLKCYPIPRHDTVYWYQQGPGQDPQFLISFYEKMQSDKGSIPDRFSAQQFSDYHSELNMSSLELGDSALYFCASCWGQGAHGYTFGSGTRLTVV.

This clonotype was observed at least ten times. The genes are TRBV5-1 and TRBJ2-6; no definite D call. CDR1 and CDR2 (germline): SGHRS, YFSETQ. V was pared by 9 bases and J by 0 bases, with 13 bases between. This CDR3 is 15 amino acids long. The CDR3 DNA follows: TGCGCCACCACGTTAATGCTCTCTGGGGCCAACGTCCTGACTTTC. This translates into CATTLMLSGANVLTF.

The sample holds a few counts of this clonotype. The CDR3 reads CASSRLLIPINEKLFF. CDR3 bases: TGCGCCAGCAGCCGGCTACTAATCCCAATTAATGAAAAACTGTTTTTT. The chain carries TRBV4-1 and TRBJ1-4; no clear D. The CDR3 spans 16 residues. The ends were cut back, 4 bases at V and 4 bases at J, with 16 bases in the middle. Germline CDR1 reads MGHRA; CDR2 reads YSYEKL.

The gene calls are TRBV29-1 and TRBJ2-2; 8 bases map to TRBD2. The CDR3 loop spans 15 amino acids. The junction had 10 bases not matched to a gene; V was cut back by 4 bases and J by 6 bases. Germline V lookup: CDR1 SQVTM, CDR2 ANQGSEA. The CDR3 loop reads CSVGPHGGAAGELFF. CDR3 DNA: TGCAGCGTTGGCCCCCACGGGGGGGCTGCCGGGGAGCTGTTTTTT.

The J gene is TRBJ2-1, the V gene TRBV12-3 or TRBV12-4; 8 bases are a match to TRBD1. V was clipped by 4 bases and J by 0 bases; unmatched bases: 2. This CDR3 spans 15 amino acids. The CDR3 coding sequence is TGTGCCAGCAGTTCGGACAGGGACTCCTACAATGAGCAGTTCTTC. This translates into CASSSDRDSYNEQFF.

The chain combines TRBV5-5 with TRBJ1-5; 7 bases agree with TRBD1. Per germline, CDR1 SGHKS and CDR2 YYEKEE (reference sequence). V shed 2 bases, J shed 7 bases, and the junction held 6 bases outside the gene matches. The CDR3 has 14 residues. CDR3 residues: CASSFRGQGQPQHF. The CDR3 DNA reads TGTGCCAGCAGCTTTAGGGGGCAAGGGCAGCCCCAGCATTTT.

The chain combines TRBV20-1 with TRBJ2-1; 7 bases align to TRBD2. V lost 5 bases, J lost 5 bases, and 9 bases stayed unmatched. The CDR3 loop spans 14 amino acids. The germline CDR1 and CDR2 sequences are DFQATT and SNEGSKA (reference sequence). The CDR3 reads CSAGRGGWNNEQFF. DNA for the CDR3: TGCAGTGCTGGGAGGGGAGGGTGGAACAATGAGCAGTTCTTC.

This clonotype was detected only a few times. The chain uses TRBV4-3 and TRBJ2-7; 8 nucleotides align to TRBD1. CDR3 length equals 20 residues. With 4 bases clipped from V and 2 bases from J, the junction kept 22 bases outside the gene matches. Germline CDR1 and CDR2: LGHNA and YSLEER. DNA for the CDR3: TGCGCCAGCAGCCCCCGACCCGCCCCCCGGGGACAGGCTGGGACCTACGAGCAGTACTTC. It yields the protein CASSPRPAPRGQAGTYEQYF.

The gene calls are TRBV6-2 or TRBV6-3 and TRBJ2-5; a weak D match, TRBD1 (5 bases). The CDR3 consists of 13 residues. V was trimmed by 6 bases and J by 7 bases, leaving 15 bases between them. The germline V gene encodes CDR1 MNHEY and CDR2 SVGEGT. The CDR3 sequence: CASSPDNLRTQYF. The CDR3 DNA reads TGTGCCAGCAGCCCGGACAATTTGAGGACCCAGTACTTC.

This clonotype was seen only a few times. J is TRBJ2-7 and V is TRBV6-2 or TRBV6-3, with D possibly matching TRBD1 (6 bases). The CDR3 is 13 residues long. Germline V CDR1 and CDR2: MNHEY, SVGEGT. Trimming took 8 bases from V and 2 from J, leaving 13 bases between them. The CDR3 DNA is TGTGCCAGCTGTGGACAGAATCCCTACGAGCAGTACTTC. Translated, it gives CASCGQNPYEQYF.

This clonotype was picked up a small number of times. The chain recombines TRBV27 with TRBJ1-1; D gene uncertain. Germline-derived CDR1 and CDR2 are MNHEY and SMNVEV (reference sequence). Trimming pared 6 bases from V and 3 bases from J, leaving 11 bases between. The CDR3 sequence is 13 residues long. This chain's CDR3 is CASRLSRDTEAFF. DNA for the CDR3: TGTGCCAGCAGGCTCTCGAGGGACACTGAAGCTTTCTTT.

This clonotype was counted a few times. The chain carries TRBV9 and TRBJ2-5, with D possibly TRBD2 on 5 matching bases. The CDR3 length is 14 residues. Germline CDR1 is SGDLS and CDR2 is YYNGEE. The V end was cut by 2 bases, the J end by 0 bases, with 8 bases between. This CDR3 is CASSVGANQETQYF. CDR3 sequence (DNA): TGTGCCAGCAGCGTGGGAGCGAACCAAGAGACCCAGTACTTC.

In its sample, this clonotype was seen a few times. V gene TRBV7-2 combines with J gene TRBJ1-5; D is ambiguous. Germline CDR1 reads SGHTA; CDR2 reads FQGNSA. This CDR3 contains 16 residues. The V and J ends lost 1 base and 0 bases respectively, with 10 bases between them. The CDR3 is CASSLVPRNSNQPQHF. CDR3 in DNA: TGTGCCAGCAGCTTAGTTCCCCGGAATAGCAATCAGCCCCAGCATTTT.